The 30 T cell receptor beta chains in this list originate from one sample, sequenced in a study of Ad26.COV2.S vaccination and SARS-CoV-2 variants. Sequencing was performed with immunoSEQ multiplex PCR; in TCRdb, only in-frame clones are kept and a portion is missing. In the table there are approximately 360,000 clones, about 80% of which are singletons. Treatment in this sample: roughly 20 received Ad26.COV2.S at low or high dose, single or two shots; about five received placebo; per-sample allocation not given. Sampling took place 63 days after the first vaccine or placebo injection. Sequences were derived from peripheral blood, sampled in a trial of Ad26.COV2.S vaccine versus placebo. The receptors were gathered from a person between 18 and 65 years old who received the Ad26.COV2.S COVID-19 vaccine or a placebo.

The chain combines TRBV27 with TRBJ1-2, with TRBD1 as a possible D gene (6 bases). V was shortened by 6 bases and J by 2 bases, with 13 bases between the two germline ends. The CDR3 runs 14 residues. Germline CDR1 reads MNHEY; CDR2 reads SMNVEV (reference sequence). CDR3 in DNA: TGTGCCAGCAGAGAACAGGGACTCAACTATGGCTACACCTTC. Its protein product is CASREQGLNYGYTF.

About this clone itself: A read error may produce the germline difference seen at one junction end. In DNA form, the CDR3 reads TGTGCCAGTAGTGTAGACACAGGGGGCGGTCAGCCCCAGCATTTT. Translated: CASSVDTGGGQPQHF. The chain employs TRBV19 and TRBJ1-5, with 9 bases aligning to TRBD1. Looked up from germline, CDR1 is LNHDA and CDR2 is SQIVND (reference sequence). The CDR3 length is 15 residues. The variable domain in full, completed from reference TRBV19 and TRBJ1-5, reads DGGITQSPKYLFRKEGQNVTLSCEQNLNHDAMYWYRQDPGQGLRLIYYSQIVNDFQKGDIAEGYSVSREKKESFPLTVTSAQKNPTAFYLCASSVDTGGGQPQHFGDGTRLSIL.

V is TRBV28 and J is TRBJ2-2, with 12 nucleotides matching TRBD1. CDR1 and CDR2 from the germline V gene are MDHEN and SYDVKM. The CDR3 spans 17 residues. Trimming removed 4 bases from V and 5 bases from J; junction bases left unmatched: 8. Here the CDR3 DNA reads TGTGCCAGCAGTTGGAGGGACAGGGGGCTGATTACCGGGGAGCTGTTTTTT. Translation gives CASSWRDRGLITGELFF.

This clone appeared once. The CDR3 DNA sequence: TGTGCCAGCGGGACTCACTACAATGAGCAGTTCTTC. It specifies CASGTHYNEQFF. The chain has TRBV5-6 and TRBJ2-1; D perhaps matches TRBD2 (6 bases). Trimming shortened V by 7 bases and J by 3 bases, and 8 bases separated the two germline ends. Germline values: CDR1 SGHDT, CDR2 YYEEEE. CDR3 length equals 12 residues. Filled out from reference TRBV5-6 and TRBJ2-1, the complete variable domain reads DAGVTQSPTHLIKTRGQQVTLRCSPKSGHDTVSWYQQALGQGPQFIFQYYEEEERQRGNFPDRFSGHQFPNYSSELNVNALLLGDSALYLCASGTHYNEQFFGPGTRLTVL.

In nucleotides, the CDR3 is TGTGCCAGCAGTTTATCGGGCGTATCCTACAATGAGCAGTTCTTC. Encoded protein: CASSLSGVSYNEQFF. The V gene is TRBV27, the J gene TRBJ2-1, with no clear D. From germline, CDR1 is MNHEY and CDR2 SMNVEV (reference sequence). Between the trimmed V and J ends, which lost 0 bases and 1 base, there was a span of 7 bases. This CDR3 is built from 15 residues.

This rearrangement joins TRBV5-1 to TRBJ2-7; the D gene is possibly TRBD1 (6 bases). This CDR3 region has 11 residues. Germline CDR1 is SGHRS and CDR2 is YFSETQ. The CDR3 DNA sequence: TGCGCTAGGAAGGGGGTCTACGAGCAGTACTTC. Amino acid sequence: CARKGVYEQYF. Using reference TRBV5-1 and TRBJ2-7 for the parts outside the CDR3, the full variable domain is KAGVTQTPRYLIKTRGQQVTLSCSPISGHRSVSWYQQTPGQGLQFLFEYFSETQRNKGNFPGRFSGRQFSNSRSEMNVSTLELGDSALYLCARKGVYEQYFGPGTRLTVT.

This rearrangement joins TRBV7-3 to TRBJ2-2; 12 bases fit TRBD2. Germline CDR1 and CDR2: SGHTA and FQGTGA. The V and J ends lost 2 bases and 5 bases, in that order; junction bases with no gene match: 0. This CDR3 contains 15 residues. In DNA, the CDR3 is TGTGCCAGCAGCTTAGGGACTAGCGGGACCGGGGAGCTGTTTTTT. The encoded protein is CASSLGTSGTGELFF.

The V and J genes are TRBV3-1 (or the pseudogene TRBV3-2) and TRBJ1-2, with D unresolved. CDR3 length: 12 amino acids. Germline-derived CDR1 and CDR2 are LGHDT and YNNKEL (reference sequence). V was pared by 1 base and J by 5 bases, with 5 bases between. The CDR3 here is CASSQAGYGYTF. The CDR3 nucleotides read TGTGCCAGCAGCCAAGCAGGTTATGGCTACACCTTC.

The rearrangement uses TRBV2 and TRBJ2-5, with D possibly matching TRBD2 (6 bases). Trimming left V 3 bases short and J 2 bases short, with 7 bases between. The CDR3 has 13 amino acids. Germline CDR1 is SNHLY and CDR2 is FYNNEI. Here the CDR3 DNA reads TGTGCCAGCAGTGATCGGGGGCAAGAGACCCAGTACTTC. Residues: CASSDRGQETQYF.

The chain joins TRBV4-1 to TRBJ2-1; D not certain. The CDR3 has 18 amino acids. V lost 0 bases and J lost 7, with 22 bases in between. Germline loops: CDR1 MGHRA, CDR2 YSYEKL. This CDR3 is CASSQERIGASRVNEQFF. In DNA form, the CDR3 reads TGCGCCAGCAGCCAAGAAAGAATAGGAGCGAGCCGTGTAAATGAGCAGTTCTTC.

This chain uses TRBV27 with TRBJ2-5; tentatively, D is TRBD1 or TRBD2 (5 bases each). CDR1 and CDR2 (germline): MNHEY, SMNVEV (reference sequence). V was shortened by 6 bases and J by 1 base, with 12 bases between the two germline ends. The CDR3 spans 14 residues. CDR3 in amino acids: CASRFWGSQETQYF. CDR3 nucleotides: TGTGCCAGCAGGTTTTGGGGGAGCCAAGAGACCCAGTACTTC.

The chain joins TRBV13 to TRBJ1-5, with 7 nucleotides matching TRBD1. The germline V gene encodes CDR1 PRHDT and CDR2 FYEKMQ (reference sequence). V dropped 3 bases and J dropped 2; count of bases not matched to a gene: 4. This CDR3 is 15 amino acids long. For the CDR3, the DNA is TGTGCCAGCAGCTTTAGGGGGCTCGGCAATCAGCCCCAGCATTTT. Its translation: CASSFRGLGNQPQHF. Full variable domain (remainder filled in from reference TRBV13 and TRBJ1-5): AAGVIQSPRHLIKEKRETATLKCYPIPRHDTVYWYQQGPGQDPQFLISFYEKMQSDKGSIPDRFSAQQFSDYHSELNMSSLELGDSALYFCASSFRGLGNQPQHFGDGTRLSIL.

V is TRBV18 and J is TRBJ2-7; a weak D match, TRBD2 (5 bases). Per germline, CDR1 KGHSH and CDR2 LQKENI. V dropped 2 bases and J dropped 7 bases, with 12 bases sitting between them. The CDR3 sequence is 13 residues long. CDR3 nucleotide sequence: TGTGCCAGCTCACCAGGTTGGAGAGGGGAGCAGTACTTC. Translating gives CASSPGWRGEQYF.

This clone was seen only once. CDR3 amino acids: CASKGTGIYEQYF. The CDR3 coding sequence is TGTGCCAGCAAAGGGACAGGGATCTACGAGCAGTACTTC. J is TRBJ2-7 and V is TRBV27, with 9 bases aligning to TRBD1. CDR3 length: 13 residues. In germline, CDR1 is MNHEY, CDR2 SMNVEV (reference sequence). The trim removed 7 bases at V and 3 bases at J, leaving 4 bases unmatched.

The V call is TRBV4-1, the J call TRBJ1-5, with D hard to call. The CDR3 covers 14 residues. The germline CDR1 and CDR2 sequences are MGHRA and YSYEKL. The V end lost 4 bases, the J end lost 1 base, and 8 bases lay between the germline ends. CDR3 region: CASSRVGSNQPQHF. The CDR3 bases are TGCGCCAGCAGCCGAGTGGGGAGCAATCAGCCCCAGCATTTT.

J is TRBJ2-1 and V is TRBV7-2; the match to TRBD2 covers 10 bases. This CDR3 has 15 residues. Trimming at V came to 2 bases and at J to 5 bases, leaving 3 bases not matched to a gene. Germline values: CDR1 SGHTA, CDR2 FQGNSA. CDR3 in amino acids: CASSLSAGGNNEQFF. The CDR3 nucleotides are TGTGCCAGCAGCTTATCAGCGGGAGGGAACAATGAGCAGTTCTTC. The full variable domain, its missing parts supplied by reference TRBV7-2 and TRBJ2-1, is GAGVSQSPSNKVTEKGKDVELRCDPISGHTALYWYRQSLGQGLEFLIYFQGNSAPDKSGLPSDRFSAERTGGSVSTLTIQRTQQEDSAVYLCASSLSAGGNNEQFFGPGTRLTVL.

The J gene is TRBJ2-4, the V gene TRBV19, with D possibly being TRBD2 (6 bases). The CDR3 runs 16 residues. Germline CDR1 and CDR2: LNHDA and SQIVND (reference sequence). Deletions cut 3 bases from V and 1 base from J, with 13 bases between. The CDR3 sequence is CASSIPLEGAKNIQYF. For the CDR3, the DNA is TGTGCCAGTAGTATCCCCCTGGAGGGGGCCAAAAACATTCAGTACTTC.

In DNA, the CDR3 is TGTGCCAGCAGCTTTTACGGCAGGGGGCGCGAGCAGTACTTC. Amino acids: CASSFYGRGREQYF. The V and J genes are TRBV5-5 and TRBJ2-7, with 8 bases fitting TRBD1. Trimming took 2 bases from V and 6 from J; bases not matched to a gene: 7. CDR1 is SGHKS, CDR2 YYEKEE, per germline (reference sequence). This CDR3 has 14 residues.

The chain has TRBV11-3 and TRBJ2-1, with 8 bases fitting TRBD2. Looked up from germline, CDR1 is SGHNT and CDR2 is YENEEA. This CDR3 is built from 14 residues. V dropped 1 base and J dropped 8; count of bases not matched to a gene: 4. The CDR3 protein is CASSLVGRGDEQFF. CDR3 DNA: TGTGCCAGCAGCTTAGTCGGGAGGGGGGATGAGCAGTTCTTC.

The CDR3 loop is CASSLAGTGPTYGYTF. The CDR3 coding sequence is TGCGCCAGCAGCTTGGCCGGGACAGGGCCTACCTATGGCTACACCTTC. The V gene is TRBV5-1, the J gene TRBJ1-2; 9 bases are shared with TRBD1. In germline, CDR1 is SGHRS, CDR2 YFSETQ. V shed 0 bases and J 4 bases; nucleotides not matched to a gene: 7. The CDR3 extends over 16 amino acids.

CDR3 sequence reads: CASSLNPPPGEAFF. In DNA form, the CDR3 reads TGTGCCAGCAGCTTAAATCCCCCCCCCGGTGAAGCTTTCTTT. The chain uses TRBV11-2 and TRBJ1-1; D gene uncertain. The CDR3 covers 14 residues. The V end lost 2 bases, the J end lost 7 bases, and 14 bases lay between the germline ends. Per germline, CDR1 SGHAT and CDR2 FQNNGV.

V is TRBV7-9 and J is TRBJ1-1; 10 positions agree with TRBD1. V was clipped by 5 bases and J by 10 bases; unmatched bases: 7. Germline V gene sequence: CDR1 SEHNR, CDR2 FQNEAQ (reference sequence). CDR3 length: 13 residues. The CDR3 DNA follows: TGTGCCAGCAGCCAGGGACAGGGGCATCGAGCTTTCTTT. This translates into CASSQGQGHRAFF.

On this clone: Other DNA sequences in the sample encode the same CDR3. The rearrangement links TRBV12-3 or TRBV12-4 to TRBJ1-1, with D possibly matching TRBD1 (5 bases). The CDR3 length is 13 residues. Trimming took 8 bases from V and 5 from J, leaving 15 bases between them. CDR3 nucleotides: TGTGCCAGCTCCTTAGCGGGGGGGACTGAAGCTTTCTTT. Amino acid sequence: CASSLAGGTEAFF.

The chain is built from TRBV7-9 and TRBJ2-7; the D gene is possibly TRBD2 (5 bases). The germline V gene has CDR1 SEHNR and CDR2 FQNEAQ (reference sequence). This CDR3 has 16 amino acids. The germline V and J ends were trimmed by 4 bases and 2 bases, with 18 bases remaining between them. The CDR3 bases are TGTGCCAGCAGCTCTCTAGGGCTAGCATCGACCTACGAGCAGTACTTC. It codes for CASSSLGLASTYEQYF.

The chain couples TRBV3-1 (or the pseudogene TRBV3-2) to TRBJ1-4; 10 bases fit TRBD1. The germline V gene has CDR1 LGHDT and CDR2 YNNKEL (reference sequence). The length of the CDR3 is 16 residues. With 2 bases clipped from V and 6 bases from J, the junction kept 6 bases outside the gene matches. The CDR3, as DNA: TGTGCCAGCAGCCAACCGGGACAGGGGCTGGATGAAAAACTGTTTTTT. Translation: CASSQPGQGLDEKLFF.

This chain joins TRBV11-2 and TRBJ2-7, with 8 bases identical to TRBD2. This CDR3 has 14 amino acids. The J segment lost 2 bases and the V segment lost 0 bases, leaving 0 bases of the junction unmatched. Germline V lookup: CDR1 SGHAT, CDR2 FQNNGV. CDR3 sequence (DNA): TGTGCCAGCAGCTTAGAAGCGGGGGCCTACGAGCAGTACTTC. Its translation: CASSLEAGAYEQYF.

The chain uses TRBV11-2 and TRBJ1-5; tentatively, D is TRBD1 (5 bases). The CDR3 runs to 14 residues. CDR1 and CDR2 (germline): SGHAT, FQNNGV. Between the trimmed V and J ends, which lost 5 bases and 4 bases, there was a span of 12 bases. The CDR3 DNA follows: TGTGCCAGCAGCGGATCAGGGAGAAATCAGCCCCAGCATTTT. Amino acids: CASSGSGRNQPQHF.

Only a few counts were recorded for this clone. This sequence joins TRBV19 and TRBJ1-2, with D maybe TRBD1 (6 bases). The CDR3 has 12 amino acids. V was pared by 9 bases and J by 4 bases, with 12 bases between. Germline loops: CDR1 LNHDA, CDR2 SQIVND (reference sequence). The CDR3 nucleotides are TGTGCCAGCGAGGGACAACTCTATGGCTACACCTTC. Its translation: CASEGQLYGYTF. The complete variable domain, with remaining parts taken from reference TRBV19 and TRBJ1-2, reads DGGITQSPKYLFRKEGQNVTLSCEQNLNHDAMYWYRQDPGQGLRLIYYSQIVNDFQKGDIAEGYSVSREKKESFPLTVTSAQKNPTAFYLCASEGQLYGYTFGSGTRLTVV.

As DNA, the CDR3 is TGCGCCAGCAGCCAGTTTCTTCGGGGGGGCGGTATCGGGGAGCTGTTTTTT. This encodes CASSQFLRGGGIGELFF. The J gene is TRBJ2-2, the V gene TRBV4-3; 8 positions match TRBD2. CDR3 length equals 17 residues. Unmatched junction bases numbered 13, after V lost 3 bases and J lost 7 bases. CDR1 LGHNA and CDR2 YSLEER come from the germline V gene.

This clone was detected only once. This chain uses TRBV5-6 with TRBJ2-1; 7 bases fit TRBD1. Germline CDR1 is SGHDT and CDR2 is YYEEEE. Trimming at V came to 6 bases and at J to 0 bases, leaving 3 bases not matched to a gene. This CDR3 is built from 14 residues. DNA for the CDR3: TGTGCCAGCATGGGACAGCGCTCCTACAATGAGCAGTTCTTC. Translating gives CASMGQRSYNEQFF.